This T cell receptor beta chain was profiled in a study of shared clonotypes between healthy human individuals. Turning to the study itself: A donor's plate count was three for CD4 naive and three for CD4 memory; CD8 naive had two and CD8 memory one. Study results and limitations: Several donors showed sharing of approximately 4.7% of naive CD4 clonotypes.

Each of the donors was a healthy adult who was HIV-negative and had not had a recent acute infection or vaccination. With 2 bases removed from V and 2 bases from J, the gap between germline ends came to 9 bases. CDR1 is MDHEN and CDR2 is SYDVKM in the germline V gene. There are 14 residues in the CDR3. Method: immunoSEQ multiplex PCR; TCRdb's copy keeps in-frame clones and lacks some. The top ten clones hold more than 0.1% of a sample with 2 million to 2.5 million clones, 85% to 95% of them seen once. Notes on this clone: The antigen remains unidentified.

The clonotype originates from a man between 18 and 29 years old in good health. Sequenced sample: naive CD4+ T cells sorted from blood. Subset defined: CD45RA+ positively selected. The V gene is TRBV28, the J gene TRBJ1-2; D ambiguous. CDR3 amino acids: CASSLSGWNYGYTF. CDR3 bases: TGTGCCAGCAGTTTAAGTGGGTGGAACTATGGCTACACCTTC.